This TCR beta chain was identified during a study of a mutant IDH1 vaccine in newly diagnosed glioma. The overall study: Treated patients comprised 62.5% males and roughly 40% females, mean age about 38 years. Most had both radiotherapy and temozolomide beforehand; others had only one.

About this clone: Its specificity is unknown.

This CDR3 is built from 13 residues. The germline V and J ends were trimmed by 2 bases and 7 bases, with 12 bases remaining between them. The germline CDR1 and CDR2 sequences are SGHRS and YFSETQ. As for time point: week 47, end of study. Vaccinated patients received 300 ug of mutant IDH1 20-mer peptide per dose, with topical imiquimod. Repertoires were generated with immunoSEQ multiplex PCR, while TCRdb's copy carries only in-frame clones and drops some. The table records approximately 60,000 clones, about four fifths of them present only once. Material: PBMCs, obtained from a glioma patient whose treatment included an IDH1 peptide vaccine. This TCR was sampled from a man younger than 45 with glioma. V and J are TRBV5-1 and TRBJ1-2; tentatively, D is TRBD1 (6 bases). Here the CDR3 DNA reads TGCGCCAGCAGCTTTTATACAGGGAGTGGCTACACCTTC. Its translation is CASSFYTGSGYTF. The variable domain in full, with the rest retrieved from reference TRBV5-1 and TRBJ1-2, is KAGVTQTPRYLIKTRGQQVTLSCSPISGHRSVSWYQQTPGQGLQFLFEYFSETQRNKGNFPGRFSGRQFSNSRSEMNVSTLELGDSALYLCASSFYTGSGYTFGSGTRLTVV.